What follows describes a single TCR beta chain. It has no known antigen specificity. The sample holds no much larger clone one base away, and base qualities are not on file. Systemically healthy Caucasian individuals from Russia, roughly 40 in total and aged roughly 6 to 90 years, were included as donors. Around 10 milliliters of peripheral blood were collected from each donor into EDTA-treated Vacutainer tubes. Ficoll-Paque density-gradient centrifugation was used to isolate PBMCs, with at least 6.5 million per sample. Total RNA, at least 5 micrograms per sample, was extracted from PBMCs with Trizol reagent. For every donor, an aliquot of PBMCs went through flow cytometry to measure the percentages of naive CD45RAhigh/CD27high T cells. Library preparation used 5' RACE. Sequencer: Illumina HiSeq 2500. A second PCR of about 6 to 12 cycles was run with a J-beta primer mix and a sample-barcoded 5' primer. Each TCR beta cDNA molecule received a unique molecular identifier from a template-switch 5' adaptor carrying 12 random nucleotides. Each sample yielded at least 2.5 million CDR3-containing paired-end reads. All of the RNA was converted into first-strand cDNA using the Mint cDNA synthesis kit, with a TRBC-specific oligonucleotide serving as the primer. Following uracil-DNA glycosylase treatment, all cDNA underwent a first 18-cycle PCR with the universal primers M1SS and BC2_uni_R. In the source study's methods: Normalization of each sample was performed by random selection of 1 million high-quality reads, each carrying a distinct molecular identifier. Instead of being binned into consensus sequences, reads that shared molecular identifiers were thrown out. MiTCR, with a Q25 quality threshold and the strictest error-elimination algorithm, was used for CDR3 identification, clonotype clustering and error correction. A nonparametric unseen species model with Euler transformation was used to estimate a lower bound on total TCR beta diversity. In TCRdb, the public reads were trimmed at Q25 with fastp and aligned with MiXCR, with productive beta chains retained. Rows merge per CDR3 protein into single entries with the most common DNA and genes. These V and J calls are TCRdb output, not the study's own analysis. In all, the sample holds about 930,000 distinct CDR3 sequences, and about 27% of those were seen once. The top ten clones comprise roughly 10% of the sample.

The data were obtained in a study of blood T cells in healthy people across ages (dated by TCRdb to between 2015 and 2017). For the study in its entirety: In model experiments, roughly one uniquely barcoded TCR beta cDNA molecule per two T cells was captured by template switching. Four age groups were formed from the donors: young (average approximately 15 years), middle-aged (approximately 42), aged (62) and long-lived (more than 75). To track age-related changes in TCR beta repertoire diversity, the study relied on deep sequencing normalized with unique cDNA molecular identifiers. Using the same blood draw, the study looked at two additional independent replicas of 1 million unique cDNA reads for two donors, one aged 18 to 30 and the other aged 80 or older. What the authors observed across the whole study: Conclusive comparison of naive and antigen-experienced compartments was prevented by the profiling of bulk unsorted PBMCs. Observed TCR beta diversity per million T cells fell roughly linearly with age, and a significant reduction was already apparent by age around 39. The CMV infection status of donors was not known, potentially confounding age-related changes in expanded clonotypes. The percentage of naive T cells measured by flow cytometry correlated strongly with observed TCR beta diversity. Estimates of total diversity based on one million sequenced T cells were considered lower bounds and underestimates. Compared with the aged group, the long-lived group had more naive CD4+ T cells, fewer expanded clones and increased TCR diversity, a pattern suggesting age selection.

The germline V gene sets CDR1 to SGHRS and CDR2 to YFSETQ. V and J are truncated by 0 bases and 1 base respectively, leaving an intervening sequence of 8 bases. Taken from cysteine to phenylalanine, the CDR3 has 15 residues. The entry retains the CDR3 DNA only, 45 bases that are in frame from base 1. This sample also belongs to another study, concerning T cells of mothers and their children. As the second study states: Nine systemically healthy Caucasian individuals served as donors, namely three mothers together with their six children. cDNA synthesis consumed the entire amount of extracted RNA, loaded at approximately 1.4 ug RNA in each 15 ul reaction. In the second PCR, sample barcodes and 2-4 random nucleotides were introduced via the M1S primer. More than 9 million TCR beta CDR3 reads were obtained from each mother, and about 3 million reads were obtained from each child. TCR recombination output is similarly shaped by thymic selection in related and unrelated pairs, with a minor effect exerted by inherited differences. Normalized repertoire overlap was always slightly but never significantly higher in related than unrelated mother-child pairs. No persistent microchimeric T cell clones were detected, at a sensitivity of 90 to 100 clones per million clonotypes. The study used deep NGS to compare TCR beta repertoires of mothers and children, seeking features distinguishing related mother-child pairs from unrelated individuals. On average, the children were around 11 +/- 4 years old, while the mothers were about 37 +/- 4 years old. After adapters were ligated using NEBNext reagents, the libraries underwent 100+100 nt paired-end sequencing on an Illumina HiSeq 2000. To avoid cross-contamination, the mother libraries and the child libraries were prepared a month apart and sequenced in separate runs. For each donor, somewhere between about 500,000 and 2,000,000 distinct TCR beta clonotypes were identified. Naive TCR beta clonotypes were estimated from low-frequency clonotypes matched to each donor's FACS-determined naive share, without sorting.

The sequence is built from TRBV5-1 and TRBJ2-1, with a weak D call of TRBD1 (5 bases match). The sample comprised blood. The sequence derives from a woman in her thirties or forties in good health. In nucleotides, the sequence is TGCGCCAGCAGCTTGGCAGGGTTTTCCTACAATGAGCAGTTCTTC. Translated, this is CASSLAGFSYNEQFF. Reference TRBV5-1 and TRBJ2-1 proteins supply the regions before and after the CDR3; the full variable domain is: KAGVTQTPRYLIKTRGQQVTLSCSPISGHRSVSWYQQTPGQGLQFLFEYFSETQRNKGNFPGRFSGRQFSNSRSEMNVSTLELGDSALYLCASSLAGFSYNEQFFGPGTRLTVL.